The next 30 T cell receptor beta chains were all read from a single sample in a study of blood T cell repertoires in COVID-19. TCRdb's copy holds only in-frame clones and misses some; the assay was immunoSEQ multiplex PCR. The sample contains about 170,000 clones, roughly nine tenths of which appear only once. Source material: peripheral blood. The source of these receptors is a man aged 70 or older with acute or convalescent COVID-19.

V gene TRBV19 combines with J gene TRBJ1-5; the D is unclear. The germline CDR1 and CDR2 sequences are LNHDA and SQIVND (reference sequence). Trimming pared 10 bases from V and 3 bases from J, leaving 10 bases between. The CDR3 consists of 12 residues. CDR3 sequence: CATRGPNQPQHF. The CDR3 nucleotides read TGTGCCACTCGAGGCCCCAATCAGCCCCAGCATTTT.

This chain uses TRBV6-5 with TRBJ1-5; 9 nucleotides align to TRBD1. The J segment lost 5 bases and the V segment lost 2 bases, leaving 4 bases of the junction unmatched. The V gene's germline CDR1 is MNHEY and CDR2 SVGAGI. The CDR3 is made up of 15 amino acids. The CDR3 reads CASSYTTGGDQPQHF. CDR3 nucleotides: TGTGCCAGCAGTTACACCACAGGGGGCGATCAGCCCCAGCATTTT.

This rearrangement joins TRBV9 to TRBJ1-2; no reliable D call. CDR1 SGDLS and CDR2 YYNGEE come from the germline V gene. This CDR3 is 13 amino acids long. Trimming left V 3 bases short and J 12 bases short, with 18 bases between. Here the CDR3 reads CASSEVSPLGDTF. DNA of the CDR3: TGTGCCAGCAGCGAGGTTTCCCCCCTCGGGGACACCTTC.

The count of this clone is one. This chain joins TRBV6-1 and TRBJ2-7; 13 bases are shared with TRBD2. The trim removed 3 bases at V and 7 bases at J, leaving 0 bases unmatched. The CDR3 length is 13 residues. CDR1 is MNHNS and CDR2 is SASEGT in the germline V gene. In DNA, the CDR3 is TGTGCCAGCAGTGAGGGACTAGCGGGAGAGCAGTACTTC. This codes for CASSEGLAGEQYF.

The CDR3 DNA sequence: TGCGCCAGCAGCGACAACAGGGTCCCGGGGGGCTACACCTTC. Residues: CASSDNRVPGGYTF. The genes are TRBV5-1 and TRBJ1-2, with D possibly TRBD1 on 6 matching bases. The V and J ends lost 4 bases and 8 bases respectively, with 18 bases between them. CDR3 size: 14 residues. The germline V gene encodes CDR1 SGHRS and CDR2 YFSETQ.

The rearrangement joins TRBV10-2 to TRBJ2-2, with TRBD2 identical over 9 bases. After removal of 4 bases from V and 6 bases from J, the junction contained 3 bases not matched to a gene. This CDR3 region has 14 residues. Germline V lookup: CDR1 WSHSY, CDR2 SAAADI. The CDR3 here is CASSVLAGAGELFF. The CDR3 coding sequence is TGCGCCAGCAGTGTTTTAGCGGGGGCCGGGGAGCTGTTTTTT.

This clone came up a few times. The CDR3 DNA follows: TGCGCCAGCAGCGACCAGCGGGATGAGCAGTTCTTC. Encoded protein: CASSDQRDEQFF. V usage is TRBV10-1 and J usage is TRBJ2-1; TRBD2 is a possible D gene (6 bases). The ends were cut back, 6 bases at V and 8 bases at J, with 11 bases in the middle. The V gene's germline CDR1 is WNHNN and CDR2 SYGVQD (reference sequence). The CDR3 length is 12 residues.

The rearrangement joins TRBV6-1 to TRBJ2-1; TRBD1 matches 7 bases. The CDR3 contains 14 residues. V dropped 3 bases and J dropped 8; count of bases not matched to a gene: 7. Germline V gene lookup returns CDR1 MNHNS and CDR2 SASEGT. CDR3 amino acids: CASSEPYRGDEQFF. CDR3 bases: TGTGCCAGCAGTGAGCCCTACAGGGGAGATGAGCAGTTCTTC.

J is TRBJ2-2 and V is TRBV3-1 (or the pseudogene TRBV3-2); 9 bases are shared with TRBD1. Germline loops: CDR1 LGHDT, CDR2 YNNKEL (reference sequence). The CDR3 extends over 17 amino acids. V shed 2 bases, J shed 4 bases, and the junction held 8 bases outside the gene matches. The CDR3 DNA reads TGTGCCAGCAGCCAACCCGCCGGGACAGGGCGCACCGGGGAGCTGTTTTTT. Translating gives CASSQPAGTGRTGELFF.

This clone showed up just once. The J gene is TRBJ2-1, the V gene TRBV14; TRBD2 aligns across 7 bases. The J segment lost 6 bases and the V segment lost 3 bases, leaving 5 bases of the junction unmatched. This CDR3 comprises 14 residues. Per the germline V gene, CDR1 is SGHDN and CDR2 is FVKESK. The CDR3 coding sequence is TGTGCCAGCAGCCAGCCGGGACTAATCAATGAGCAGTTCTTC. Protein: CASSQPGLINEQFF.

The rearrangement links TRBV10-3 to TRBJ1-2; 7 bases align to TRBD1. Germline V gene data show CDR1 as ENHRY and CDR2 as SYGVKD. V was pared by 6 bases and J by 4 bases, with 8 bases of the junction left unmatched. The CDR3 loop spans 14 amino acids. The chain's CDR3 is CAIRGDSEGYGYTF. The CDR3 DNA reads as TGTGCCATCAGGGGGGACAGTGAGGGCTATGGCTACACCTTC.

This chain connects TRBV27 to TRBJ1-1; 9 nucleotides agree with TRBD1. Germline CDR1 MNHEY, CDR2 SMNVEV (reference sequence). The length of the CDR3 is 14 residues. Trimming cost V 4 bases and J 2 bases; bases outside gene matches: 2. The CDR3 DNA follows: TGTGCCAGCAGTTGGACAGGGGACAACACTGAAGCTTTCTTT. Protein product: CASSWTGDNTEAFF.

As concerns this clone: Other DNA sequences within the sample encode an identical CDR3. This sequence joins TRBV7-2 and TRBJ2-2, with TRBD2 matching 12 bases. The CDR3 totals 15 residues. The germline V gene has CDR1 SGHTA and CDR2 FQGNSA. Trimming took 5 bases from V and 5 from J; bases not matched to a gene: 3. CDR3 amino acids: CASSPGLAGTGELFF. In DNA form, the CDR3 reads TGTGCCAGCAGCCCTGGACTAGCGGGGACCGGGGAGCTGTTTTTT.

The J gene is TRBJ1-2, the V gene TRBV6-5; D is unclear. V was cut by 5 bases and J by 4 bases, with 17 bases left in between. The CDR3 runs 15 residues. Germline CDR1 is MNHEY and CDR2 is SVGAGI. The CDR3 coding sequence is TGTGCCAGCAGTCCCGCCGGTATCTCTTTCTATGGCTACACCTTC. It specifies CASSPAGISFYGYTF.

The gene calls are TRBV29-1 and TRBJ2-2; the match to TRBD1 covers 10 bases. CDR3 length: 17 residues. The V gene end was trimmed by 1 base and the J gene end by 8 bases; junction bases not matched to a gene: 13. From germline, CDR1 is SQVTM and CDR2 ANQGSEA. The CDR3 region has the DNA TGCAGCGTTGAAGGGGTGACAGGGGGCTCCGGGTCGGGGGAGCTGTTTTTT. Its translation: CSVEGVTGGSGSGELFF.

This chain joins TRBV2 and TRBJ2-1; D uncertain. Looked up from germline, CDR1 is SNHLY and CDR2 is FYNNEI. V was trimmed by 8 bases and J by 0 bases, leaving 8 bases between them. This CDR3 is built from 13 residues. The CDR3 region is CASGLDSYNEQFF. DNA of the CDR3: TGTGCCAGCGGGCTGGACTCCTACAATGAGCAGTTCTTC. The full variable domain, rest sourced from reference TRBV2 and TRBJ2-1, is EPEVTQTPSHQVTQMGQEVILRCVPISNHLYFYWYRQILGQKVEFLVSFYNNEISEKSEIFDDQFSVERPDGSNFTLKIRSTKLEDSAMYFCASGLDSYNEQFFGPGTRLTVL.

The rearrangement uses TRBV7-2 and TRBJ1-1, with D uncertain. The germline gives CDR1 SGHTA, CDR2 FQGNSA. The CDR3 spans 13 residues. Trimming removed 5 bases from V and 6 bases from J, with 13 bases in between. This CDR3 reads CASSADIGAEAFF. The CDR3 DNA sequence: TGTGCCAGCAGCGCCGACATCGGCGCTGAAGCTTTCTTT.

The chain couples TRBV28 to TRBJ1-5; D may be TRBD1 (5 bases). With 2 bases removed from V and 3 bases from J, the gap between germline ends came to 11 bases. The CDR3 length is 15 residues. Germline values: CDR1 MDHEN, CDR2 SYDVKM. In nucleotides, the CDR3 is TGTGCCAGCAGTTTAGGCAGGGCTTCCAATCAGCCCCAGCATTTT. Its translation: CASSLGRASNQPQHF.

This sequence joins TRBV2 and TRBJ1-3, with unresolved D. The CDR3 consists of 14 residues. V lost 6 bases and J 1 base, leaving 10 bases between the germline ends. From germline, CDR1 is SNHLY and CDR2 FYNNEI. CDR3 sequence reads: CASRSTESGNTIYF. The CDR3 DNA reads TGTGCCAGCAGATCGACGGAGTCTGGAAACACCATATATTTT. The whole variable domain, remainder taken from reference TRBV2 and TRBJ1-3, is EPEVTQTPSHQVTQMGQEVILRCVPISNHLYFYWYRQILGQKVEFLVSFYNNEISEKSEIFDDQFSVERPDGSNFTLKIRSTKLEDSAMYFCASRSTESGNTIYFGEGSWLTVV.

The rearrangement links TRBV6-6 to TRBJ1-5; 7 bases match TRBD1. With V trimmed by 6 bases and J by 6 bases, 8 bases remained unmatched. This CDR3 spans 14 amino acids. CDR1 is MNHNY and CDR2 is SVGAGI in the germline V gene (reference sequence). The CDR3 DNA reads TGTGCCAGCAGCCTGGTTAGGGGGCGTCAGCCCCAGCATTTT. It specifies CASSLVRGRQPQHF.

This chain links TRBV19 with TRBJ1-2; TRBD1 matches at 7 bases. This CDR3 comprises 14 residues. The J segment lost 5 bases and the V segment lost 8 bases, leaving 11 bases of the junction unmatched. The germline V gene encodes CDR1 LNHDA and CDR2 SQIVND (reference sequence). The CDR3 sequence is CASSTGVWRYGYTF. The CDR3 bases are TGTGCCAGTTCCACAGGGGTGTGGAGGTATGGCTACACCTTC.

This sequence joins TRBV11-3 and TRBJ1-3, with D perhaps matching TRBD1 (5 bases). CDR3 size: 15 residues. V was pared by 5 bases and J by 6 bases, with 17 bases between. Germline CDR1 and CDR2: SGHNT and YENEEA. The chain's CDR3 is CASSDSAGPENTIYF. The CDR3 nucleotides read TGTGCCAGCAGCGACTCGGCGGGACCCGAAAACACCATATATTTT.

The gene calls are TRBV2 and TRBJ1-5, with 8 bases identical to TRBD1. Germline CDR1 reads SNHLY; CDR2 reads FYNNEI. J lost 0 bases, V lost 2 bases, and 15 bases had no gene match. The CDR3 has 20 amino acids. This CDR3 is CASSEPLGQGASNSNQPQHF. The CDR3 DNA is TGTGCCAGCAGTGAACCGCTAGGGCAGGGGGCGTCTAATAGCAATCAGCCCCAGCATTTT.

This chain uses TRBV18 with TRBJ2-7; TRBD2 matches 9 bases. The CDR3 is made up of 14 amino acids. J gave up 7 bases and V 10 bases, and 14 bases lay outside the gene matches. Germline V gene lookup returns CDR1 KGHSH and CDR2 LQKENI. CDR3 sequence: CATCCGRALGEQYF. The CDR3 nucleotides read TGTGCCACCTGTTGCGGGAGGGCCTTGGGGGAGCAGTACTTC.

This clone was recorded only once. The rearrangement joins TRBV15 to TRBJ1-5; possibly TRBD1 for D (5 bases). Germline CDR1 and CDR2: LNHNV and YYDKDF (reference sequence). The CDR3 consists of 17 residues. With 0 bases removed from V and 0 bases from J, the gap between germline ends came to 12 bases. The CDR3 DNA reads TGTGCCACCAGCAGAGATTTGGGGGGGTATAGCAATCAGCCCCAGCATTTT. Encoded protein: CATSRDLGGYSNQPQHF.

This clone was seen only a few times. This chain joins TRBV6-5 and TRBJ1-2; no clear D gene. The V gene lost 6 bases and the J gene lost 1 base, with 9 bases spanning the gap. The CDR3 totals 13 residues. Germline V gives CDR1 MNHEY, CDR2 SVGAGI. The chain's CDR3 is CASSPTVNYGYTF. The CDR3 coding sequence is TGTGCCAGCAGCCCAACAGTTAACTATGGCTACACCTTC.

The chain is built from TRBV29-1 and TRBJ2-2, with TRBD1 matching over 11 bases. The CDR3 loop spans 16 amino acids. In germline, CDR1 is SQVTM, CDR2 ANQGSEA. Losses at the gene ends were 6 bases for V and 6 bases for J; bases not matched to a gene: 12. The CDR3 DNA follows: TGCAGCGTCGGACAGGGGGCCCAAATTGGTCCCGGGGAGCTGTTTTTT. It specifies CSVGQGAQIGPGELFF.

The chain combines TRBV5-4 with TRBJ2-7, with 8 positions matching TRBD1. The trim removed 4 bases at V and 6 bases at J, leaving 12 bases unmatched. Germline CDR1 and CDR2: SGHNT and YYREEE (reference sequence). CDR3 length: 15 amino acids. This CDR3 reads CASSISGGLLFEQYF. DNA for the CDR3: TGTGCCAGCAGCATATCAGGGGGCTTACTTTTCGAGCAGTACTTC.

The V and J genes are TRBV27 and TRBJ2-7, with 9 bases matching TRBD1. V was pared by 5 bases and J by 1 base, with 6 bases of the junction left unmatched. Germline V lookup: CDR1 MNHEY, CDR2 SMNVEV (reference sequence). The CDR3 is 15 amino acids. CDR3 in amino acids: CASSTGQGWSYEQYF. The CDR3 DNA reads TGTGCCAGCAGTACAGGACAGGGGTGGTCCTACGAGCAGTACTTC.

The gene calls are TRBV4-2 and TRBJ2-7; 10 nucleotides match TRBD1. CDR1 and CDR2 from the germline V gene are LGHNA and YNFKEQ. The junction had 10 bases not matched to a gene; V was cut back by 4 bases and J by 4 bases. The CDR3 length is 16 residues. The CDR3: CASSRAGTGESYEQYF. CDR3 bases: TGTGCCAGCAGCCGAGCCGGGACAGGGGAATCTTACGAGCAGTACTTC.